These 4 T cell receptor beta chains originate from one sample sequenced in a study of blood T cell repertoires in COVID-19. Assay used: immunoSEQ multiplex PCR; TCRdb lists only in-frame clones, some missing. Of tens of thousands of clones listed, 70% to 90% are singletons. Material for sequencing was peripheral blood. The receptors come from a human donor with active COVID-19. The donor label of this sample is uncertain.

J is TRBJ2-5 and V is TRBV18, with D possibly being TRBD1 (6 bases). Germline CDR1 reads KGHSH; CDR2 reads LQKENI. This CDR3 contains 14 residues. V lost 4 bases to trimming and J lost 1 base, with 10 bases between them. The chain's CDR3 is CASSRNRAQETQYF. The CDR3 DNA reads as TGTGCCAGCTCACGGAACAGGGCCCAAGAGACCCAGTACTTC.

The V gene is TRBV29-1, the J gene TRBJ1-2; 8 bases are a match to TRBD1. This CDR3 spans 13 amino acids. J gave up 8 bases and V 7 bases, and 12 bases lay outside the gene matches. CDR1 is SQVTM and CDR2 is ANQGSEA in the germline V gene. CDR3 region: CSASDRGPEGYTF. The CDR3 DNA sequence: TGCAGCGCCTCCGACAGGGGCCCTGAGGGCTACACCTTC.

This chain joins TRBV14 and TRBJ2-2; weak D call: TRBD1 (5 bases). CDR1 SGHDN and CDR2 FVKESK come from the germline V gene. This CDR3 is built from 17 residues. V was clipped by 2 bases and J by 5 bases, with 18 bases between them. In DNA, the CDR3 is TGTGCCAGCAGCCAATTTCCGCGACAGAGACCTACCGGGGAGCTGTTTTTT. Protein product: CASSQFPRQRPTGELFF.

The V and J genes are TRBV9 and TRBJ1-1; D ambiguous. Germline V CDR1 and CDR2: SGDLS, YYNGEE. V lost 2 bases, J lost 0 bases, and 11 bases lay in between. The CDR3 is 15 residues long. CDR3 DNA sequence: TGTGCCAGCAGCGTCGGCCGGGGTCTGAACACTGAAGCTTTCTTT. Its translation: CASSVGRGLNTEAFF.